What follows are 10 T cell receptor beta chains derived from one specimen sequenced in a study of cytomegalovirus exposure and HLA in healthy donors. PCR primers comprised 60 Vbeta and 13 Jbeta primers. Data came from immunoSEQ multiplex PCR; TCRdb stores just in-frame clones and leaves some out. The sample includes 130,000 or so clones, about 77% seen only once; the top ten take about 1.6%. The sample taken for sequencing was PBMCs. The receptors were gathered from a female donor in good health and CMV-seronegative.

The DNA of the CDR3 is TGCGCCAGCAGCCAAAGCGGGTTCGGAGAGACCCAGTACTTC. This sequence encodes CASSQSGFGETQYF. The chain carries TRBV4-1 and TRBJ2-5; a weak D match, TRBD2 (6 bases). The V gene lost 2 bases and the J gene lost 4 bases, with 11 bases spanning the gap. CDR3 size: 14 residues. Per the germline V gene, CDR1 is MGHRA and CDR2 is YSYEKL.

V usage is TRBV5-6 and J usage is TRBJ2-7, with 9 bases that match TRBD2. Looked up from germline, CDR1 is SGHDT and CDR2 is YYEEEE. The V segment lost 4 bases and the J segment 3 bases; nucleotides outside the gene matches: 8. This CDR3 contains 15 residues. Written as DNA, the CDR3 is TGTGCCAGCAGCCCGATAGCGGGGGTGGGCTACGAGCAGTACTTC. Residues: CASSPIAGVGYEQYF.

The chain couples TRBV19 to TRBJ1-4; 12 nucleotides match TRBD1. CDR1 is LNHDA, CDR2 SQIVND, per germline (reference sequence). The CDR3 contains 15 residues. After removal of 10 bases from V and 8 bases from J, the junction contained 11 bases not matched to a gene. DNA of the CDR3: TGTGCCACCCGGGACAGGGGGCGACCCTACGAAAAACTGTTTTTT. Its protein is CATRDRGRPYEKLFF.

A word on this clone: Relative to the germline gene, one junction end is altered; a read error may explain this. CDR3 in DNA: TGTGCCAGTAGTGGGACAGGGGGCAACCAGCCCCAGCATTTT. It is translated as CASSGTGGNQPQHF. V usage is TRBV19 and J usage is TRBJ1-5, with 12 bases fitting TRBD1. CDR1 is LNHDA and CDR2 is SQIVND in the germline V gene (reference sequence). This CDR3 is built from 14 residues.

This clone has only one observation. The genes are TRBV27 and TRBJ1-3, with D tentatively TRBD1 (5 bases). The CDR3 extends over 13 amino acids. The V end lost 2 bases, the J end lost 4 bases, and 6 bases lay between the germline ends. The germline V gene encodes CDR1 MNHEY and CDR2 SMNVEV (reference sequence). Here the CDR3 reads CASSLDRGNTIYF. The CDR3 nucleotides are TGTGCCAGCAGTTTAGACAGAGGAAACACCATATATTTT.

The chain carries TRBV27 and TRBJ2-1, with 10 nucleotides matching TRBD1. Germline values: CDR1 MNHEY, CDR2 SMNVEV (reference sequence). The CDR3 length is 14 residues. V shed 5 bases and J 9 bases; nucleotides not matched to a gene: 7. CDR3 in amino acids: CASSAGTGVGEQFF. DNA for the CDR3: TGTGCCAGCAGTGCCGGGACAGGGGTTGGTGAGCAGTTCTTC.

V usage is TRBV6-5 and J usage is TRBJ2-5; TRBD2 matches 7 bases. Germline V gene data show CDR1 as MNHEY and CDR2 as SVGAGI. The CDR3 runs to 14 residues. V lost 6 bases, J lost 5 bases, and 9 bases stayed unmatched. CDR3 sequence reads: CASRRGVGGETQYF. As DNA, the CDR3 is TGTGCCAGCAGAAGAGGGGTGGGAGGGGAGACCCAGTACTTC.

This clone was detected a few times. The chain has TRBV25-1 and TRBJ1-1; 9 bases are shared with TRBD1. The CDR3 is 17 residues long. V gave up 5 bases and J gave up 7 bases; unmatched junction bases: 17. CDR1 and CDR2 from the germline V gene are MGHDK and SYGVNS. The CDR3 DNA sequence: TGTGCCAGCAGTTCCAATCCCCGGGACAGGGAAATGATTGAAGCTTTCTTT. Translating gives CASSSNPRDREMIEAFF.

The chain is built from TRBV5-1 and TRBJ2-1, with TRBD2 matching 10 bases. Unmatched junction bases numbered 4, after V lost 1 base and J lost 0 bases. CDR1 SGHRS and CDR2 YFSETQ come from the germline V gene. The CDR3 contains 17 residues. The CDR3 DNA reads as TGCGCCAGCAGCTTGCGGGCTAGCGGGAGCTCCTACAATGAGCAGTTCTTC. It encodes CASSLRASGSSYNEQFF.

The chain's CDR3 is CASSPAASGYNEQFF. CDR3 bases: TGTGCCAGCAGCCCCGCGGCTAGCGGATACAATGAGCAGTTCTTC. The chain couples TRBV9 to TRBJ2-1, with 7 bases identical to TRBD2. There are 15 residues in the CDR3. V lost 4 bases and J lost 4; bases outside the gene matches: 8. The germline CDR1 and CDR2 sequences are SGDLS and YYNGEE.